These T cell receptor beta chains were read from a single sample in a study of early T cells in non-severe SARS-CoV-2 infection. Using its own MiXCR run on the 5' RACE reads, TCRdb lists one record per CDR3 protein. This table has tens of thousands of distinct CDR3 sequences, about 13% appearing once. Material for sequencing was whole blood. The receptors derive from an adult who was a healthcare worker with PCR-confirmed SARS-CoV-2 infection or an uninfected control (not recorded which). CDR3s include the opening cysteine and the closing phenylalanine or tryptophan. The D gene is left open where the match is weak. Clone sizes are given selectively: once, few, many, or a class where the clone is expanded.

TRBJ2-7 TRBD1 TRBV7-2 . CASSSYRGYEQYF TGTGCCAGCAGCTCCTACAGGGGTTACGAGCAGTACTTC
TRBJ2-4 . TRBV28 few CASSFNLDFLQYF TGTGCCAGCAGTTTTAACCTCGACTTTCTTCAGTACTTC
TRBJ2-3 . TRBV7-8 few CASSLAGASNTQYF TGTGCCAGCAGCTTAGCCGGGGCTTCGAATACGCAGTATTTT
TRBJ2-3 . TRBV20-1 . CSGSEGRRDTQYF TGCAGTGGGTCTGAGGGGAGGAGGGATACGCAGTATTTT
TRBJ2-1 TRBD2 TRBV27 . CASSFGLAGLRGYNEQFF TGTGCCAGCAGTTTCGGACTAGCGGGACTCCGAGGTTACAATGAGCAGTTCTTC
TRBJ1-5 . TRBV6-6 many CASSRPTDGNQPQHF TGTGCCAGCAGTCGACCTACCGACGGCAATCAGCCCCAGCATTTT
TRBJ2-2 TRBD1 TRBV29-1 few CSVWTGNTGELFF TGCAGCGTATGGACAGGGAACACCGGGGAGCTGTTTTTT
TRBJ2-7 . TRBV4-1 many CASSQEGSEYEQYF TGCGCCAGCAGCCAAGAGGGATCGGAGTACGAGCAGTACTTC
TRBJ1-4 TRBD1 TRBV3-1 . CASSQEQGAVELFF TGTGCCAGCAGCCAAGAACAGGGGGCAGTGGAACTGTTTTTT
TRBJ1-5 . TRBV3-1 few CASSAGTTSNQPQHF TGTGCCAGCAGCGCCGGGACGACCAGCAATCAGCCCCAGCATTTT
TRBJ2-1 TRBD2 TRBV3-1 . CASSQGNSGSDEQFF TGTGCCAGCAGCCAAGGAAATAGCGGGAGCGATGAGCAGTTCTTC
TRBJ2-5 . TRBV20-1 . CSARVLETQYF TGCAGTGCTAGAGTGCTAGAGACCCAGTACTTC
TRBJ2-1 TRBD2 TRBV29-1 . CSVGGLMQVEQFF TGCAGCGTGGGGGGACTAATGCAGGTTGAGCAGTTCTTC
TRBJ2-7 TRBD1 TRBV6-1 once CASSNRGVLYEQYF TGTGCCAGCAGCAACAGGGGAGTTCTTTACGAGCAGTACTTC
TRBJ2-7 . TRBV24-1 few CATSDPDPRPF TGTGCCACCAGTGATCCGGACCCAAGACCGTTC
TRBJ2-2 TRBD1 TRBV24-1 . CATSDLGTGRLGELFF TGTGCCACCAGTGATTTGGGGACAGGAAGACTCGGGGAGCTGTTTTTT
TRBJ2-7 . TRBV6-2/TRBV6-3 few CASSYKAQTSSYEQYF TGTGCCAGCAGTTACAAAGCACAAACGAGCTCCTACGAGCAGTACTTC
TRBJ2-3 TRBD2 TRBV5-1 . CASSLTSATDTQYF TGCGCCAGCAGCTTGACTAGCGCGACGGATACGCAGTATTTT
TRBJ1-2 . TRBV3-1 few CASSQGLRGYTF TGTGCCAGCAGCCAAGGACTTCGAGGCTACACCTTC
TRBJ1-1 . TRBV20-1 few CSARAGRTVMNTEAFF TGCAGTGCTAGAGCCGGTAGGACAGTCATGAACACTGAAGCTTTCTTT